This T cell receptor beta chain was captured in a study of OX40 agonist ivuxolimab in advanced cancers. The table came from immunoSEQ multiplex PCR; TCRdb's copy has only in-frame clones and leaves some out. The profile covers around 20,000 clones, with roughly 88% appearing a single time and 49% taken by the ten largest. Germline CDR1 and CDR2: MDHEN and SYDVKM. The V end was cut by 5 bases, the J end by 7 bases, with 15 bases between. CDR3 size: 14 residues. The V and J genes are TRBV28 and TRBJ1-5; TRBD1 is a possible D gene (6 bases). Sample: CD4+ or CD8+ T cells sorted from blood, taken in a trial of the OX40 agonist ivuxolimab. This TCR derives from an adult with an advanced solid tumor such as melanoma, head and neck, liver or kidney cancer. The CDR3 spells CASSTPGAEQPQHF. CDR3 DNA: TGTGCCAGCAGTACCCCAGGGGCCGAACAGCCCCAGCATTTT.